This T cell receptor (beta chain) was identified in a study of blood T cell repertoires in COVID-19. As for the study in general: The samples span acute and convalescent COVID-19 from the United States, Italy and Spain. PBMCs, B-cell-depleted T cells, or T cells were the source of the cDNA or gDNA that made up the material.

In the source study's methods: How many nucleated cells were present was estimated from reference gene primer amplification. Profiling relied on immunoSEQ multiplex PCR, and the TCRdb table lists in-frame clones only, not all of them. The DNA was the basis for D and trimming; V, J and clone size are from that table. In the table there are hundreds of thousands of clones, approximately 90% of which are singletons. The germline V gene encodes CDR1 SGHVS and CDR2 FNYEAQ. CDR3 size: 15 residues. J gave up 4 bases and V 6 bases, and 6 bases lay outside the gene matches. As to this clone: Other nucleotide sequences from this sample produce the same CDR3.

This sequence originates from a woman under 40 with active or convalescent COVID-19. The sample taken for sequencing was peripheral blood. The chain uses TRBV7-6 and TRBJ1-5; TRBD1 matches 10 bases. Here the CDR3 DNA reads TGTGCCAGCAGTCCCGGACAGGGGGTAAATCAGCCCCAGCATTTT. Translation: CASSPGQGVNQPQHF.